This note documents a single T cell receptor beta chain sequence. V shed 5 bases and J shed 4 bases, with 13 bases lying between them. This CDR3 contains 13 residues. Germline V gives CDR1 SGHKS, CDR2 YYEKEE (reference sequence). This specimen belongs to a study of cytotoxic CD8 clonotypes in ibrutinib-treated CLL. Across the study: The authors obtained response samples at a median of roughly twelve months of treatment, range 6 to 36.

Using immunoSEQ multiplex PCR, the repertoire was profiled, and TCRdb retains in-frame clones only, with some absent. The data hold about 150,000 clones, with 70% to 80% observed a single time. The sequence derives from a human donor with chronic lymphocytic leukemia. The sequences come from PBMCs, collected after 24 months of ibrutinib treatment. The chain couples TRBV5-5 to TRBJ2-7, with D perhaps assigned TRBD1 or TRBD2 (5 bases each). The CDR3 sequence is CASSRDPQYEQYF. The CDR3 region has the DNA TGTGCCAGCAGTCGGGACCCTCAATACGAGCAGTACTTC.